Listed below are T cell receptor beta chains from one sample, sequenced in a study of beta chain features in type 1 diabetes. Profiling relied on immunoSEQ multiplex PCR, and the TCRdb table lists in-frame clones only, not all of them. The sample has around 690,000 clones, 9.5% to 15% seen once. The material sequenced was naive CD4+ T cells from blood. These receptors were obtained from a man under 40 with type 1 diabetes. Both conserved end residues are part of each CDR3. The D gene is left open where the match is weak. Some rows have no size entry. The others give once, few or many, or a class for an expanded clone.

D: -
size: -
V: TRBV30
J: TRBJ1-5
CDR3: CAWSPTRSQPQHF
DNA: TGTGCCTGGAGCCCGACAAGGAGTCAGCCCCAGCATTTT

D: -
size: many
V: TRBV23-1
J: TRBJ2-6
CDR3: CASRRGGSGANVLTF
DNA: TGCGCCAGCAGGAGAGGGGGAAGCGGGGCCAACGTCCTGACTTTC

D: -
size: -
V: TRBV4-3
J: TRBJ2-1
CDR3: CASSQDLPGAYEQFF
DNA: TGCGCCAGCAGCCAAGATCTCCCGGGGGCATATGAGCAGTTCTTC

D: -
size: -
V: TRBV10-3
J: TRBJ1-1
CDR3: CAIRIDRPSNTEAFF
DNA: TGTGCCATCAGGATAGACAGGCCCTCGAACACTGAAGCTTTCTTT

D: -
size: few
V: TRBV6-9
J: TRBJ2-7
CDR3: CASVGGREQYF
DNA: TGTGCCAGCGTCGGCGGGCGCGAGCAGTACTTC

D: -
size: -
V: TRBV6-5
J: TRBJ1-2
CDR3: CASSYRQSSRDYGYTF
DNA: TGTGCCAGCAGTTACAGGCAGTCTTCTAGGGACTATGGCTACACCTTC

D: TRBD1
size: -
V: TRBV29-1
J: TRBJ2-1
CDR3: CSVEPDRGSNFNEQFF
DNA: TGCAGCGTTGAACCTGACAGGGGTTCTAACTTCAATGAGCAGTTCTTC

D: -
size: -
V: TRBV4-3
J: TRBJ1-4
CDR3: CASSQDWLAATNEKLFF
DNA: TGCGCCAGCAGCCAAGATTGGCTAGCTGCAACTAATGAAAAACTGTTTTTT

D: -
size: few
V: TRBV2
J: TRBJ2-3
CDR3: CASSLDRSATDTQYF
DNA: TGTGCCAGCAGTCTAGACAGGTCTGCCACAGATACGCAGTATTTT

D: -
size: -
V: TRBV7-9
J: TRBJ1-6
CDR3: CASSPSVGLPLHF
DNA: TGTGCCAGCAGCCCAAGCGTGGGTCTCCCCCTCCACTTT

D: -
size: -
V: TRBV25-1
J: TRBJ1-1
CDR3: CASSVGKRQEGAFF
DNA: TGTGCCAGCAGTGTGGGCAAGAGACAGGAGGGAGCTTTCTTT

D: -
size: -
V: TRBV6-6
J: TRBJ1-5
CDR3: CASSYYSDQPQHF
DNA: TGTGCCAGCAGTTACTACAGCGATCAGCCCCAGCATTTT

D: -
size: few
V: TRBV4-1
J: TRBJ1-5
CDR3: CASSQIAGPNQPQHF
DNA: TGCGCCAGCAGCCAAATTGCAGGCCCTAATCAGCCCCAGCATTTT

D: -
size: few
V: TRBV7-9
J: TRBJ2-7
CDR3: CASSSTYEQYF
DNA: TGTGCCAGCAGCTCAACTTACGAGCAGTACTTC

D: -
size: -
V: TRBV7-2
J: TRBJ2-2
CDR3: CASSPRGAGNTGELFF
DNA: TGTGCCAGCAGCCCACGGGGGGCCGGGAACACCGGGGAGCTGTTTTTT

D: TRBD1
size: few
V: TRBV27
J: TRBJ2-7
CDR3: CASTNPGQAKQYF
DNA: TGTGCCAGCACCAACCCGGGACAGGCAAAGCAGTACTTC